Given below is one T cell receptor (beta chain) in context. Its antigen is undetermined. The data derive from a study of cytomegalovirus exposure and HLA in healthy donors. The CDR3 consists of 13 residues. Deletions cut 6 bases from V and 6 bases from J, with 12 bases between. Germline CDR1 reads SNHLY; CDR2 reads FYNNEI. Primers: 60 Vbeta forward and 13 Jbeta reverse. TCRdb's table, derived via immunoSEQ multiplex PCR, lists solely in-frame clones and lacks some. The table records around 100,000 clones, 67% of them present only once. Study findings and constraints: The study labeled 150 to 200 TCR beta chains cytomegalovirus-associated. Information on immune exposure was restricted to one variable (CMV serostatus).

This sequence was found in a man younger than 45 in good health and CMV-seronegative. This chain uses TRBV2 with TRBJ1-3; a possible D gene is TRBD1 (6 bases). Material for sequencing was PBMCs. The CDR3 nucleotides read TGTGCCAGCAGGCTGGACAGCCAAAACACCATATATTTT. Translation gives CASRLDSQNTIYF.